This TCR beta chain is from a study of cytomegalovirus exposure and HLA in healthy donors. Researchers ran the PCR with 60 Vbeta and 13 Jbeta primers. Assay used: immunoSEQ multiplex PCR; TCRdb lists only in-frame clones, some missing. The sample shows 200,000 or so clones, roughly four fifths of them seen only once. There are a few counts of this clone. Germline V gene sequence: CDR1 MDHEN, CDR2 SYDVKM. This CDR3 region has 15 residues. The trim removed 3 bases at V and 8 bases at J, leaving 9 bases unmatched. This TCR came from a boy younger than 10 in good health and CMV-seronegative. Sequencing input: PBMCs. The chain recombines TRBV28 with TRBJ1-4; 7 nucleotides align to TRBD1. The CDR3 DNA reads TGTGCCAGCAGTTTGGTGAGACAGGGTCTGGAAAAACTGTTTTTT. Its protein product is CASSLVRQGLEKLFF.